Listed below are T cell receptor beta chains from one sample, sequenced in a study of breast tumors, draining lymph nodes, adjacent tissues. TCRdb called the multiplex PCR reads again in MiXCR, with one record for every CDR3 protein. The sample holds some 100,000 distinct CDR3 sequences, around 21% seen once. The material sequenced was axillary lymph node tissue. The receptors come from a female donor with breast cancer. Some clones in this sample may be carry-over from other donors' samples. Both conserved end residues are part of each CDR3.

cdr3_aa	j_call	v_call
CASSLLSWGDEKLFF	TRBJ1-4	TRBV11-2
CASSPQVLGEQYF	TRBJ2-7	TRBV11-1
CASSQVAGPLSYEQYF	TRBJ2-7	TRBV3-1
CSARGGGRTSGRAHEQFF	TRBJ2-1	TRBV20-1
CASSPGGSGRLAYEQYF	TRBJ2-7	TRBV6-5
CSATVSGTYEQYF	TRBJ2-7	TRBV20-1
CASSEGIGRRSYEQYF	TRBJ2-7	TRBV6-1
CASSQVVLVIRDERGELFF	TRBJ2-2	TRBV4-1
CASSLGPSGAWEQYF	TRBJ2-7	TRBV11-2
CASNPIVAYNEQFF	TRBJ2-1	TRBV5-6
CASSHGLRGMNTEAFF	TRBJ1-1	TRBV7-8
CATSSALGGPQKLFF	TRBJ1-4	TRBV15
CSATGTSEYNEQFF	TRBJ2-1	TRBV20-1
CASRGGGNQPQHF	TRBJ1-5	TRBV6-6
CASSFTTRNTIYF	TRBJ1-3	TRBV28
CASSTAETGINYGYTF	TRBJ1-2	TRBV13
CASSSLQEGEQFF	TRBJ2-1	TRBV6-6
CASSPSGDSSGNTIYF	TRBJ1-3	TRBV6-5
CASSLRDPGFSGNTIYF	TRBJ1-3	TRBV7-8
CASSGPQGAFNTGELFF	TRBJ2-2	TRBV6-1
CASSLPGGDYEQYF	TRBJ2-7	TRBV3-1
CASSMINSPLHF	TRBJ1-6	TRBV19
CASSRQGATDTQYF	TRBJ2-3	TRBV27
CSAEAGGYNEQFF	TRBJ2-1	TRBV20-1
CASSVSPTGSYSPLHF	TRBJ1-6	TRBV9
CASTRDEQETQYF	TRBJ2-5	TRBV2
CASSPRWRSGANVLTF	TRBJ2-6	TRBV27
CASSPPRDRGPSGANVLTF	TRBJ2-6	TRBV5-6
CASSSWDGTDTQYF	TRBJ2-3	TRBV12-3/TRBV12-4
CASSGTGGNQPQHF	TRBJ1-5	TRBV19
CASSFLSGATGELFF	TRBJ2-2	TRBV7-8
CASSDGTGLRDF	TRBJ2-1	TRBV6-1
CASSPYPGQETFGYTF	TRBJ1-2	TRBV19
CASSLVGTDTQYF	TRBJ2-3	TRBV7-9
CASSRDNSGNTIYF	TRBJ1-3	TRBV11-2
CASSPPTGSKGDTQYF	TRBJ2-3	TRBV27
CATSSAYTEAFF	TRBJ1-1	TRBV15
CAISDSDRGNSPLHF	TRBJ1-6	TRBV10-3
CASSRGQLYQPQHF	TRBJ1-5	TRBV19
CASSITGNEQFF	TRBJ2-1	TRBV19
CASSPGGPEQFF	TRBJ2-1	TRBV14
CASSQDTTGGRANEKLFF	TRBJ1-4	TRBV4-1
CASSHGGASTSNNQPQHF	TRBJ1-5	TRBV12-3/TRBV12-4
CASSLLADNYGYTF	TRBJ1-2	TRBV28
CASSFINSYEQYF	TRBJ2-7	TRBV5-5
CASSSSGAYEQYF	TRBJ2-7	TRBV2
CASRIGAYEQYF	TRBJ2-7	TRBV12-3/TRBV12-4
CSATSDRGTYEQYF	TRBJ2-7	TRBV29-1
CASSRGASGNTIYF	TRBJ1-3	TRBV11-2
CASSLGQGGVGTGYTF	TRBJ1-2	TRBV12-3/TRBV12-4
CASSYRGLEKLFF	TRBJ1-4	TRBV6-6
CASSYGTGGSSYNSPLHF	TRBJ1-6	TRBV6-6
CATSDWGTGRSNEQFF	TRBJ2-1	TRBV24-1
CASRLGGGHYEQYF	TRBJ2-7	TRBV27
CASSIKPGGSYEQYF	TRBJ2-7	TRBV19
CASSFRSLYEAFF	TRBJ1-1	TRBV27